This TCR beta chain was retrieved from a study of cytomegalovirus exposure and HLA in healthy donors. The PCR contained 60 Vbeta and 13 Jbeta primers. Data came from immunoSEQ multiplex PCR; TCRdb stores just in-frame clones and leaves some out. Among about 110,000 clones listed, about four fifths were seen once. Overall study findings and caveats: Presence/absence comparisons presumed near-even sequencing depth among donors. In a later analysis, TCR beta V- and J-gene trimming was associated with a missense DCLRE1C variant. TRBV6-2, TRBV6-3 and some other V segments were excluded as indistinguishable. Among the CMV-associated chains, three were confirmed in vitro as specific for CMV antigens.

Germline assignment: CDR1 LNHNV and CDR2 YYDKDF (reference sequence). This CDR3 has 15 residues. Between the trimmed V and J ends, which lost 1 base and 4 bases, there was a span of 11 bases. With respect to this clone: Antigen unknown.

The chain carries TRBV15 and TRBJ1-3, with a possible D match to TRBD1 (5 bases). This receptor was identified in a man between 25 and 39 years old in good health and CMV-seronegative. Sequenced material: PBMCs. CDR3 DNA sequence: TGTGCCACCAGCAGAGGGGCAGGGTCGGGAAACACCATATATTTT. It codes for CATSRGAGSGNTIYF.